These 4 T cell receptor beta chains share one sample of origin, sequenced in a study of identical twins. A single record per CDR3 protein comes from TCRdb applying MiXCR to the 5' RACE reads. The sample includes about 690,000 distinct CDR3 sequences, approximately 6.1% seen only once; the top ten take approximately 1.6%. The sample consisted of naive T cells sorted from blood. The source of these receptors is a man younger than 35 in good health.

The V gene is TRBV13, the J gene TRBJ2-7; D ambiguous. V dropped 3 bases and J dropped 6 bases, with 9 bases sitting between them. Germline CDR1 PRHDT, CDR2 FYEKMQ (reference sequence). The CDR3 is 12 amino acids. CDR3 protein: CASSFATGEQYF. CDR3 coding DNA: TGTGCCAGCAGCTTTGCCACCGGCGAGCAGTACTTC.

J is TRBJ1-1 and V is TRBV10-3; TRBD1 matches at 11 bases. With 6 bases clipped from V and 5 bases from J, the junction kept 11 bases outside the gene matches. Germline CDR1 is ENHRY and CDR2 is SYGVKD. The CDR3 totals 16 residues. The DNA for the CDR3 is TGTGCCATCAGGGGACTTGGGACAGGGGGGGGGACTGAAGCTTTCTTT. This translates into CAIRGLGTGGGTEAFF.

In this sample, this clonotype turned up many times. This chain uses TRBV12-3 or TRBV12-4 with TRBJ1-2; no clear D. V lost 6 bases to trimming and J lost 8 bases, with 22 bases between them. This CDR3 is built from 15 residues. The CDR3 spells CASRDPGNVLRGYTF. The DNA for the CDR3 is TGTGCCAGCAGGGACCCGGGCAACGTGCTAAGGGGCTACACCTTC.

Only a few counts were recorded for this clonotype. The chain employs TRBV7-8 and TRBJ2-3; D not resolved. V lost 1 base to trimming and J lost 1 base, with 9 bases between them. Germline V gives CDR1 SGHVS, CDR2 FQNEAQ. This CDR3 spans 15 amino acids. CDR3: CASSLEERRTDTQYF. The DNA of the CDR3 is TGTGCCAGCAGCTTAGAGGAGCGCCGCACAGATACGCAGTATTTT.